A selection of T cell receptor beta chains follows, all from one sample in a study of CD8 T cells in ankylosing spondylitis. Each CDR3 protein gets one entry after TCRdb re-called the 5' RACE reads with MiXCR. The sample has 200,000 to 300,000 distinct CDR3 sequences, 7.5% to 9% seen once; the top ten hold almost 7%. The sample was blood, either unsorted or a sorted T cell fraction (not recorded which). These receptors came from a male donor with ankylosing spondylitis or in good health (not recorded which). CDR3s include the opening cysteine and the closing phenylalanine or tryptophan. D genes are given only for firm matches. The size field is filled for only some rows; it gives once, few, many or a size class.

clone_size j_call v_call d_call cdr3_aa cdr3_nt
many TRBJ1-5 TRBV12-3/TRBV12-4 TRBD1 CASSTGVAYSNQPQHF TGTGCCAGCAGTACAGGGGTCGCTTATAGCAATCAGCCCCAGCATTTT
- TRBJ2-1 TRBV5-1 TRBD2 CASSLWEAGVLDEQFF TGCGCCAGCAGCTTGTGGGAGGCGGGGGTACTCGATGAGCAGTTCTTC
many TRBJ1-2 TRBV29-1 - CSVGAGPNYGYTF TGCAGCGTTGGGGCCGGGCCGAACTATGGCTACACCTTC
many TRBJ1-2 TRBV5-1 - CASSSDNYYGYTF TGCGCCAGCAGCTCCGACAACTACTATGGCTACACCTTC
many TRBJ2-5 TRBV28 TRBD1 CASSPSQGAEETQYF TGTGCCAGCAGTCCTAGTCAGGGGGCCGAGGAGACCCAGTACTTC
many TRBJ2-7 TRBV4-3 - CASSQEPGPYEQYF TGCGCCAGCAGCCAAGAACCAGGGCCCTACGAGCAGTACTTC
many TRBJ2-7 TRBV12-3/TRBV12-4 - CASSFRGYEQYF TGTGCCAGCAGCTTTCGGGGCTACGAGCAGTACTTC
many TRBJ2-3 TRBV7-2 - CASTRQHNIWDTQYF TGTGCCAGCACGCGGCAGCACAATATTTGGGATACGCAGTATTTT
many TRBJ2-3 TRBV6-5 - CASSLNLHLSTDTQYF TGTGCCAGCAGTTTAAATCTACACCTCAGTACAGATACGCAGTATTTT
- TRBJ2-2 TRBV30 - CAWDQTDTGELFF TGTGCCTGGGATCAGACAGACACCGGGGAGCTGTTTTTT
- TRBJ2-7 TRBV12-3/TRBV12-4 - CASSLKGDPAYEQYF TGTGCCAGCAGTTTGAAGGGGGATCCTGCCTACGAGCAGTACTTC
- TRBJ2-5 TRBV12-3/TRBV12-4 TRBD1 CASSLALIEGARETQYF TGTGCCAGCAGTTTAGCGCTAATTGAGGGGGCACGGGAGACCCAGTACTTC
many TRBJ2-3 TRBV11-2 - CASSLGDTATQYF TGTGCCAGCAGCTTAGGGGATACTGCTACGCAGTATTTT
many TRBJ2-7 TRBV5-1 TRBD2 CASSLWLAGFTYEQYF TGCGCCAGCAGCTTGTGGCTAGCGGGATTCACCTACGAGCAGTACTTC
many TRBJ1-2 TRBV12-3/TRBV12-4 TRBD1 CASSLQGTGKGYTF TGTGCCAGCAGTTTACAGGGGACAGGGAAAGGCTACACCTTC
few TRBJ1-1 TRBV4-1 - CASSGHRGQNTEAFF TGCGCCAGCAGCGGACACCGGGGGCAGAACACTGAAGCTTTCTTT
many TRBJ2-3 TRBV7-2 TRBD2 CASSPGLAGPSTDTQYF TGTGCCAGCAGCCCCGGACTAGCGGGCCCCTCCACAGATACGCAGTATTTT
many TRBJ2-7 TRBV5-1 - CASSPPGASYEQYF TGCGCCAGCAGCCCCCCGGGGGCTTCCTACGAGCAGTACTTC
many TRBJ2-1 TRBV29-1 TRBD2 CSVEDVGGWFF TGCAGCGTTGAAGATGTCGGGGGGTGGTTCTTC
many TRBJ2-7 TRBV6-2/TRBV6-3 - CASSYRDTYEQYF TGTGCCAGCAGTTACCGGGACACCTACGAGCAGTACTTC
many TRBJ2-7 TRBV20-1 - CSARATAQNIYEQYF TGCAGTGCTAGGGCTACAGCACAGAACATCTACGAGCAGTACTTC
many TRBJ1-1 TRBV5-1 TRBD1 CASAMGQMNTEAFF TGCGCCAGCGCGATGGGACAGATGAACACTGAAGCTTTCTTT
many TRBJ1-6 TRBV5-1 - CASSLDRSSYNSPLHF TGCGCCAGCAGCTTGGACAGGAGCTCCTATAATTCACCCCTCCACTTT
many TRBJ2-1 TRBV20-1 - CSAAPPFGPQGMDEQFF TGCAGTGCTGCACCCCCCTTCGGGCCCCAAGGGATGGATGAGCAGTTCTTC
many TRBJ2-3 TRBV7-2 - CASSREARPSTDTQYF TGTGCCAGCAGCCGGGAAGCGCGCCCAAGCACAGATACGCAGTATTTT
many TRBJ2-3 TRBV30 TRBD1 CAWSPGTGSTDTQYF TGTGCCTGGTCCCCCGGGACAGGGAGCACAGATACGCAGTATTTT
- TRBJ1-5 TRBV5-1 TRBD1 CASSSQGRGDQPQHF TGCGCCAGCAGCTCCCAGGGCAGGGGGGATCAGCCCCAGCATTTT
many TRBJ1-2 TRBV7-2 - CASSLAVGVRNYGYTF TGTGCCAGCAGCTTAGCGGTGGGGGTTCGGAACTATGGCTACACCTTC
medium-sized TRBJ1-4 TRBV5-6 - CASRGSPEKLFF TGTGCCAGCCGAGGGTCCCCTGAAAAACTGTTTTTT
many TRBJ1-1 TRBV11-2 - CASSSTDPEAFF TGTGCCAGCAGTTCGACAGATCCTGAAGCTTTCTTT
- TRBJ2-7 TRBV20-1 - CSARDEQRLPEQYF TGCAGTGCTAGAGATGAACAGAGACTCCCGGAGCAGTACTTC
many TRBJ2-3 TRBV20-1 TRBD1 CSARGGDRGTDTQYF TGCAGTGCTCGAGGAGGGGACAGGGGCACAGATACGCAGTATTTT
many TRBJ1-2 TRBV2 TRBD1 CASIKGQSDGYTF TGTGCCAGCATTAAGGGACAGAGTGATGGCTACACCTTC
many TRBJ2-7 TRBV4-3 - CASSQLRGPTYEQYF TGCGCCAGCAGCCAATTGCGGGGGCCTACCTACGAGCAGTACTTC
many TRBJ2-3 TRBV7-6 - CASRRQASTDTQYF TGTGCCAGCAGGCGGCAAGCTAGCACAGATACGCAGTATTTT
few TRBJ2-7 TRBV30 - CAWSVGGSYEQYF TGTGCCTGGAGTGTCGGGGGCAGCTACGAGCAGTACTTC
many TRBJ1-1 TRBV27 - CASRSGGDTEAFF TGTGCCAGCAGGAGCGGGGGCGACACTGAAGCTTTCTTT